This T cell receptor (beta chain) was obtained from a study of early T cells in non-severe SARS-CoV-2 infection. Study-level information: It was bulk RNA from unsorted whole blood that was sequenced, and the chains were unpaired.

Concerning this clonotype: Its antigen remains unidentified.

Per the germline V gene, CDR1 is LGHDT and CDR2 is YNNKEL (reference sequence). The CDR3 contains 15 residues. V lost 1 base, J lost 2 bases, and 1 base stayed unmatched. Study-wide results and limits: Matching with VDJdb favored anti-spike CD8 responses (missing private and CD4 specificities).

Researchers tagged individual cDNA molecules with unique molecular identifiers. One entry per CDR3 protein results from TCRdb running MiXCR on the 5' RACE reads. The sample carries under 85,000 distinct CDR3 sequences, roughly a tenth recorded once. The chain joins TRBV3-1 to TRBJ2-3; 9 bases are shared with TRBD2. The TCR was taken from an adult who was a healthcare worker with PCR-confirmed SARS-CoV-2 infection or an uninfected control (not recorded which). The sequencing sample was made of whole blood. CDR3 protein: CASSQASGATDTQYF. The CDR3 nucleotides are TGTGCCAGCAGCCAAGCTAGCGGGGCCACAGATACGCAGTATTTT.